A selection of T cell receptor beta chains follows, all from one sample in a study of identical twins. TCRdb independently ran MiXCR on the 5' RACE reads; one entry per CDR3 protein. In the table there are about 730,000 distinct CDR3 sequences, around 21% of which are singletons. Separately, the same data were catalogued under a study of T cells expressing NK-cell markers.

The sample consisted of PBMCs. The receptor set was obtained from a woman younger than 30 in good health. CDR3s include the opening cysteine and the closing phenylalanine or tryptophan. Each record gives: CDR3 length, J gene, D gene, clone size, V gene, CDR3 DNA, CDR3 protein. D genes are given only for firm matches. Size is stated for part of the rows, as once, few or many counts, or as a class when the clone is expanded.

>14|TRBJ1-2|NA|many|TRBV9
TGTGCCAGCAGCCCCGAGACAGGCCCCTATGGCTACACCTTC
CASSPETGPYGYTF
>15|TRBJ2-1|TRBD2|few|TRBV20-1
TGCAGTGCTAGAAAAGGAACTAGCGGTTACAATGAGCAGTTCTTC
CSARKGTSGYNEQFF
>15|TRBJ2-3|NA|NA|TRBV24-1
TGTGCCACCAGTGACCCAAGACAGGCCACAGATACGCAGTATTTT
CATSDPRQATDTQYF
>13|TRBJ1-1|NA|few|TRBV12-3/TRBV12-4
TGTGCCTGTCGGTCCTATATGAACACTGAAGCTTTCTTT
CACRSYMNTEAFF
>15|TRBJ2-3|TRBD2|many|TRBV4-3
TGCGCCAGCAGCCAAGAGGGACTAGCGGGAGATACGCAGTATTTT
CASSQEGLAGDTQYF
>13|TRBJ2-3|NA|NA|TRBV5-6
TGTGCCAGCAGCTCCGGACAGCCAGATACGCAGTATTTT
CASSSGQPDTQYF
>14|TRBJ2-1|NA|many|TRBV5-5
TGTGCCAGCACCTTCGGACTAACCTACAATGAGCAGTTCTTC
CASTFGLTYNEQFF
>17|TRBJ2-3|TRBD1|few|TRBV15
TGTGCCACCAGCAGGAGCCCAGGGGGCAAAGTAACAGATACGCAGTATTTT
CATSRSPGGKVTDTQYF
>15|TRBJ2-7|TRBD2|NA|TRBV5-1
TGCGCCAGCAGCCCTGAACTAGCGGGAGGTGAGGAGCAGTACTTC
CASSPELAGGEEQYF
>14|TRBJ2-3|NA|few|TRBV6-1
TGTGCCAGCAGTGAACGGCAGCGCACAGATACGCAGTATTTT
CASSERQRTDTQYF
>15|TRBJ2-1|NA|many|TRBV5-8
TGTGCCAGCAGCTTGGCGGTGCGGGCAAAATCTAGGAAGTTCTTC
CASSLAVRAKSRKFF
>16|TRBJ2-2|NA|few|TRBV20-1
TGCAGTGCTAGGGGGGACGTAGGGAGCGGCACCGGGGAGCTGTTTTTT
CSARGDVGSGTGELFF
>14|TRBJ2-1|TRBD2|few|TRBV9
TGTGCCAGCAGCGTATTAGCGGGAAGGGATGAGCAGTTCTTC
CASSVLAGRDEQFF
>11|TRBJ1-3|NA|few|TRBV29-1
TGCAGCGTTGAAGGGGGAAACACCATATATTTT
CSVEGGNTIYF
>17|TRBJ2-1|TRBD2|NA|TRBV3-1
TGTGCCAGCAGCCAAGGGATAGCGGGATGGATGGCCAATGAGCAGTTCTTC
CASSQGIAGWMANEQFF
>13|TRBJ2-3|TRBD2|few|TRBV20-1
TGCAGTGCTAGCCCGGGGGGGCTAGATACGCAGTATTTT
CSASPGGLDTQYF
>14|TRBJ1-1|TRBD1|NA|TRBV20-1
TGCAGTGCAAACGGGGACAGGTTGAACACTGAAGCTTTCTTT
CSANGDRLNTEAFF
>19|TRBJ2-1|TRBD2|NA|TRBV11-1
TGTGCCAGCAGCTTCCCCCAAGCGGGAGGCCCAAGCTCCTACAATGAGCAGTTCTTC
CASSFPQAGGPSSYNEQFF
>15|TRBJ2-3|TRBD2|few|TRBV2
TGTGCCAGCACCCAAGCGGGAGTGAAATCAGATACGCAGTATTTT
CASTQAGVKSDTQYF
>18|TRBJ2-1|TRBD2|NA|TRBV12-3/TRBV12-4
TGTGCCAGCAGTTTAGCGGATTGGGTAGCGGGAGTCCGAGATGAGCAGTTCTTC
CASSLADWVAGVRDEQFF
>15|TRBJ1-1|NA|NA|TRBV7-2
TGTGCCAGCAGCCCACCGGGAGGACAGAACACTGAAGCTTTCTTT
CASSPPGGQNTEAFF
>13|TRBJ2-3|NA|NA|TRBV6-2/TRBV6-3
TGTGCCAGCGGGATCTCCCCCACAGATACGCAGTATTTT
CASGISPTDTQYF
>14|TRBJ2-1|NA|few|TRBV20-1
TGCAGTGCCGCCTTGGACGGAACCTACAATGAGCAGTTCTTC
CSAALDGTYNEQFF
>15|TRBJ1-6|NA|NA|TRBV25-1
TGTGCCAGCAGTGACCCCGCGGGGTATAATTCACCCCTCCACTTT
CASSDPAGYNSPLHF
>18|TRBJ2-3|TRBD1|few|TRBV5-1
TGCGCCAGCAGCTTGGCCGTATCGCGGGACAGGTCATACGATACGCAGTATTTT
CASSLAVSRDRSYDTQYF
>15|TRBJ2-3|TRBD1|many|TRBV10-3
TGTGCCATCAGGCGACAGGGGGGCGGCACAGATACGCAGTATTTT
CAIRRQGGGTDTQYF
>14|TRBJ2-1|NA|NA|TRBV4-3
TGCGCCAGCAGCCAAAGGTTAGGCGACAATGAGCAGTTCTTC
CASSQRLGDNEQFF
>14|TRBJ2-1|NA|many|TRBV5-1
TGCGCCAGCAGCTTGGGGGGCCGGGGAAATGAGCAGTTCTTC
CASSLGGRGNEQFF
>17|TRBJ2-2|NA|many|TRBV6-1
TGTGCCAGCACCACCTCTCCCCCTTTTGACAACACCGGGGAGCTGTTTTTT
CASTTSPPFDNTGELFF
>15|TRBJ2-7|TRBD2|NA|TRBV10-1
TGCGCCAGCAGTGAGTTGTCGGGGGGGCTCCACGAGCAGTACTTC
CASSELSGGLHEQYF
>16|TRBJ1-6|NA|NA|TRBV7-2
TGTGCCAGCAGCTCCACAGGGCCCCCGCTAGGTTCACCCCTCCACTTT
CASSSTGPPLGSPLHF
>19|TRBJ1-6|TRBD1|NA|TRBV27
TGTGCCAGCAGTTTATCCCGGAAGAGGGGGCAGTCTTATAATTCACCCTTCCACTTT
CASSLSRKRGQSYNSPFHF
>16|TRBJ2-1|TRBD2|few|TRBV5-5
TGTGCCAGCAGCTTGTTTGTTAGCGGGAGGGCCAATGAGCAGTTCTTC
CASSLFVSGRANEQFF
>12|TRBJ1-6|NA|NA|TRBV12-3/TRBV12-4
TGTGCCAGCAGCCTCCAGGGACCACCCCTCCACTTT
CASSLQGPPLHF
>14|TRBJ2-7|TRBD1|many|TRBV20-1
TGCAGTGCTACACCGGGACAGGGCTCCTACGAGCAGTACTTC
CSATPGQGSYEQYF
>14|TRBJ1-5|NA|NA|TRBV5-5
TGTGCCAGCAGCTTGGTATATAGCAATCAGCCCCAGCATTTT
CASSLVYSNQPQHF
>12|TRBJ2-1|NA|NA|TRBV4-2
TGTGCCAGCAGCCAAGATTCGAGTGAGCAGTTCTTC
CASSQDSSEQFF
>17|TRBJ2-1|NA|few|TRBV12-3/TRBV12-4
TGTGCCAGCAGCGCCGTTCAGGGATCTAGCTCCTACAATGAGCAGTTCTTC
CASSAVQGSSSYNEQFF
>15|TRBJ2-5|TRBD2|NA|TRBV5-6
TGTGCCAGCAGCTCCGGCTGGGGGGGGAAAGAGACCCAGTACTTC
CASSSGWGGKETQYF
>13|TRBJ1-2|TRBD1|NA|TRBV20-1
TGCAGTGCTAGCCGGACAGGTTGGGGTGGCTACACCTTC
CSASRTGWGGYTF
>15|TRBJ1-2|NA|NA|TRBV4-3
TGCGCCAGCAGCCAACGGGAGGGGACCTACTATGGCTACACCTTC
CASSQREGTYYGYTF
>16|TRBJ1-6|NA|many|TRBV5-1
TGCGCCAGCAGCTTGATAGCGGGGAGTCAAGACTCACCCCTCCACTTT
CASSLIAGSQDSPLHF
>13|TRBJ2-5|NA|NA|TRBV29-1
TGCAGCGTTGCCTCCAGGGGGGAAGAGACCCAGTACTTC
CSVASRGEETQYF
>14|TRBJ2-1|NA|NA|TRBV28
TGTGCCAGCACACCCGCAGGTATGGGCAATGAGCAGTTCTTC
CASTPAGMGNEQFF
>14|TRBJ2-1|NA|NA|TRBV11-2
TGTGCCAGCAGCCGGGGGCAAGGTAATTCTAAGCAGTTCTTC
CASSRGQGNSKQFF
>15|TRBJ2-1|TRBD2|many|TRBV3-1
TGTGCCAGCAGCCAAGGTTTAGCGGGAGATAATGAGCAGTTCTTC
CASSQGLAGDNEQFF
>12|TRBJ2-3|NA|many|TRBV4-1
TGCGCCAGCAGTCTGAAGGGGGGTACGCAGTATTTT
CASSLKGGTQYF
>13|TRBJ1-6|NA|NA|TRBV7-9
TGTGCCAGCAGCCTACAGAGTAATTCACCCCTCCACTTT
CASSLQSNSPLHF
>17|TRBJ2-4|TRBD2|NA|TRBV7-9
TGTGCCAGCAGCTTATGGAGCGGGAGAGGGGCCAAAAACATTCAGTACTTC
CASSLWSGRGAKNIQYF
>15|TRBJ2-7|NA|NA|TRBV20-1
TGCAGTGCTAGAGATCACAGGGGAGGCGCCTACGAGCAGTACTTC
CSARDHRGGAYEQYF
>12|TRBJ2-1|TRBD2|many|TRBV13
TGTGCCACGCGGAGCGGGAGTGATGAGCAGTTCTTC
CATRSGSDEQFF
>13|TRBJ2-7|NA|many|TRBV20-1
TGCAGTGCTACCGGCTGGAACTCCTACGAGCAGTACTTC
CSATGWNSYEQYF
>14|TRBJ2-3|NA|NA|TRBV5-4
TGTGCCAGCAGCAGCTTAACCTTTGCAGATACGCAGTATTTT
CASSSLTFADTQYF